This TCR beta chain is drawn from a study of T cells in localized non-small cell lung cancer. Germline-derived CDR1 and CDR2 are SGHDN and FVKESK. V was clipped by 2 bases and J by 0 bases, with 5 bases between them. The CDR3 is 13 amino acids. The assay was immunoSEQ multiplex PCR, and TCRdb's table has in-frame clones only and misses some. The sample records 2,000 to 2,500 clones, about a fifth being singletons. The source of this sequence is a man between 40 and 70 years old with stage I squamous cell lung carcinoma. The material sequenced was normal lung tissue next to the tumor, taken before any cancer treatment. The chain couples TRBV14 to TRBJ2-7, with D uncertain. CDR3 nucleotides: TGTGCCAGCAGCCAACATCTCTCCTACGAGCAGTACTTC. Encoded protein: CASSQHLSYEQYF. The full variable domain, with the rest looked up from reference TRBV14 and TRBJ2-7, is EAGVTQFPSHSVIEKGQTVTLRCDPISGHDNLYWYRRVMGKEIKFLLHFVKESKQDESGMPNNRFLAERTGGTYSTLKVQPAELEDSGVYFCASSQHLSYEQYFGPGTRLTVT.